The 11 T cell receptor beta chains below come from one sample, sequenced in a study of OX40 agonist ivuxolimab in advanced cancers. TCRdb keeps only in-frame clones here, not all; method: immunoSEQ multiplex PCR. The sample has 55,000 to 75,000 clones; approximately 78% are singletons. Source: CD4+ or CD8+ T cells sorted from blood, taken in a trial of the OX40 agonist ivuxolimab. These receptor sequences come from an adult with an advanced solid tumor such as melanoma, head and neck, liver or kidney cancer.

The rearrangement links TRBV5-4 to TRBJ2-5; TRBD2 might be the D (6 bases). The CDR3 is made up of 13 amino acids. Germline V CDR1 and CDR2: SGHNT, YYREEE (reference sequence). Between the trimmed V and J ends, which lost 3 bases and 5 bases, there was a span of 11 bases. The CDR3 DNA reads as TGTGCCAGCAGCTCGGGACGGGGGGAGACCCAGTACTTC. This codes for CASSSGRGETQYF.

This clone has a handful of counts. This rearrangement joins TRBV2 to TRBJ2-7; D is possibly TRBD2 (5 bases). Germline CDR1 is SNHLY and CDR2 is FYNNEI. With 7 bases removed from V and 3 bases from J, the gap between germline ends came to 7 bases. This CDR3 spans 11 amino acids. CDR3 protein: CASTGYYEQYF. Here the CDR3 DNA reads TGTGCCAGCACGGGATACTACGAGCAGTACTTC.

The chain links TRBV18 to TRBJ1-2; 7 nucleotides match TRBD1. This CDR3 contains 15 residues. Germline values: CDR1 KGHSH, CDR2 LQKENI. V was clipped by 1 base and J by 8 bases; unmatched bases: 10. CDR3 protein: CASSPLDREARGYTF. The CDR3 nucleotides are TGTGCCAGCTCACCACTCGACAGGGAGGCGAGGGGCTACACCTTC.

The chain uses TRBV7-9 and TRBJ2-3; D not resolved. The CDR3 extends over 15 amino acids. Deletions cut 1 base from V and 0 bases from J, with 8 bases between. The germline gives CDR1 SEHNR, CDR2 FQNEAQ (reference sequence). The CDR3 DNA sequence: TGTGCCAGCAGCTTAGGGCCCCGCAGCACAGATACGCAGTATTTT. Its protein product is CASSLGPRSTDTQYF.

Worth noting for this clone: Relative to the germline gene, one junction end is altered; a read error may explain this. The J gene is TRBJ2-7, the V gene TRBV7-2; TRBD2 aligns across 9 bases. The CDR3 has 15 residues. Germline V gene lookup returns CDR1 SGHTA and CDR2 FQGNSA. CDR3 DNA sequence: TGTGCCAGCAGCTTAGAGGGCGGGAGGGCCTACGAGCAGCACTTC. This sequence encodes CASSLEGGRAYEQHF.

This clone was detected a few times. This chain uses TRBV5-1 with TRBJ2-7, with 8 bases identical to TRBD1. Per the germline V gene, CDR1 is SGHRS and CDR2 is YFSETQ. Trimming took 0 bases from V and 3 from J; bases not matched to a gene: 5. The CDR3 is made up of 15 amino acids. The DNA for the CDR3 is TGCGCCAGCAGCTTGGTCGGGACAGGTGGCTACGAGCAGTACTTC. Residues: CASSLVGTGGYEQYF. Variable domain in full (rest from reference TRBV5-1 and TRBJ2-7): KAGVTQTPRYLIKTRGQQVTLSCSPISGHRSVSWYQQTPGQGLQFLFEYFSETQRNKGNFPGRFSGRQFSNSRSEMNVSTLELGDSALYLCASSLVGTGGYEQYFGPGTRLTVT.

The chain links TRBV29-1 to TRBJ2-5; the D is unclear. The CDR3 is made up of 15 amino acids. Germline CDR1 SQVTM, CDR2 ANQGSEA. The V gene lost 6 bases and the J gene lost 5 bases, with 22 bases spanning the gap. DNA for the CDR3: TGCAGCGTCGACGTACTGTCTCAGTGGGTGGAGACCCAGTACTTC. As protein: CSVDVLSQWVETQYF.

This rearrangement joins TRBV29-1 to TRBJ2-1; D perhaps matches TRBD1 (5 bases). V was pared by 5 bases and J by 6 bases, with 11 bases between. Germline CDR1 SQVTM, CDR2 ANQGSEA. The CDR3 extends over 12 amino acids. CDR3 loop: CSVTQVINEQFF. DNA of the CDR3: TGCAGCGTTACACAGGTTATCAATGAGCAGTTCTTC.

With respect to this clone: In the same sample, other DNA sequences code for this CDR3. V is TRBV7-3 and J is TRBJ2-3, with 8 bases identical to TRBD2. The junction had 4 bases not matched to a gene; V was cut back by 2 bases and J by 6 bases. The CDR3 consists of 14 residues. Germline V CDR1 and CDR2: SGHTA, FQGTGA. The CDR3 region has the DNA TGTGCCAGCAGCTTAGCGGGAGGTACGGATACGCAGTATTTT. This encodes CASSLAGGTDTQYF.

The rearrangement joins TRBV19 to TRBJ1-1; TRBD1 matches 8 bases. The germline CDR1 and CDR2 sequences are LNHDA and SQIVND (reference sequence). CDR3 length: 13 residues. V was clipped by 6 bases and J by 7 bases; unmatched bases: 7. CDR3 sequence reads: CASSPQGAREAFF. CDR3 sequence (DNA): TGTGCCAGTAGCCCCCAGGGGGCCCGTGAAGCTTTCTTT.

V and J are TRBV28 and TRBJ2-7; 9 bases fit TRBD1. Germline CDR1 is MDHEN and CDR2 is SYDVKM. J lost 4 bases, V lost 4 bases, and 5 bases had no gene match. CDR3 length: 14 amino acids. CDR3 in DNA: TGTGCCAGCAGTTGGACAGGGGAGTCATACGAGCAGTACTTC. Translating it yields CASSWTGESYEQYF.